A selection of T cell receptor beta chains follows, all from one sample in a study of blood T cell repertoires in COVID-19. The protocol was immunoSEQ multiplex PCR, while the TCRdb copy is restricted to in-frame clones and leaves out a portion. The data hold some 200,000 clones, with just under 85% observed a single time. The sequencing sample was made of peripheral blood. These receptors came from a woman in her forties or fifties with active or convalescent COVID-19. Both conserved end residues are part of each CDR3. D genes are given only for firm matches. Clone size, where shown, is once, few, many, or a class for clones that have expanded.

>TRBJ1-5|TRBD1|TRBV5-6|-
TGTGCCAGCAGCGCGGACAGGGACCAGCCCCAGCATTTT
CASSADRDQPQHF
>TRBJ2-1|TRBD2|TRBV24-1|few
TGTGCCACCAGTGAGACACCCTCTAGCGGGAGTGGGAATGAGCAGTTCTTC
CATSETPSSGSGNEQFF
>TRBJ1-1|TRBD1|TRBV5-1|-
TGCGCCAGCAGCTTCGGGACAGGGGAGGCTTTCTTT
CASSFGTGEAFF
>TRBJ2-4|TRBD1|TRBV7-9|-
TGTGCCAGCAGCTTACTTGCTGGGACAGGCGTCCACACTCAGTACTTC
CASSLLAGTGVHTQYF
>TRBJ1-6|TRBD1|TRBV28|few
TGTGCCAGCGGACTGGACAGGGGGAATTCACCCCTCCACTTT
CASGLDRGNSPLHF
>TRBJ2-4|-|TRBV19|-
TGTGCCAGTACAGGGACTCCAAACATTCAGTACTTC
CASTGTPNIQYF
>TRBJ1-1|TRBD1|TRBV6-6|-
TGTGCCAGCAGTCCGGGACAGCTTAGGAACACTGAAGCTTTCTTT
CASSPGQLRNTEAFF
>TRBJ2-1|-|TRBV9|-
TGTGCCCCCAAACATGATAAGGGGGCCTACAATGAGCAGTTCTTC
CAPKHDKGAYNEQFF
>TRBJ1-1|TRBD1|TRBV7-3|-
TGTGCCAGCAGCCCCGGGACAGCCAACACTGAAGCTTTCTTT
CASSPGTANTEAFF
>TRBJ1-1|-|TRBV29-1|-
TGCAGCGTTGAGGCAGACACTGAAGCTTTCTTT
CSVEADTEAFF
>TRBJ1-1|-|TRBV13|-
TGTGCCAGCAGCTTAGCCTCTGGGCTCTCTGAAGCTTTCTTT
CASSLASGLSEAFF
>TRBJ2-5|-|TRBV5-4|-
TGTGCCAGCAGCTTAATAGAGGGTCGAGAGACCCAGTACTTC
CASSLIEGRETQYF
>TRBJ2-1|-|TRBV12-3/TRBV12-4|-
TGTGCCAGCAGGGAGGGAATAGAGCAGTTCTTC
CASREGIEQFF
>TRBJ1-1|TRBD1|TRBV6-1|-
TGTGCCAGCAGTGACGAGGGACAGAGGAACACTGAAGCTTTCTTT
CASSDEGQRNTEAFF
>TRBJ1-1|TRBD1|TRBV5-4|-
TGTGCCACCTCCTGGAGGGGGCGCATGGACACTGAAGCTTTCTTT
CATSWRGRMDTEAFF
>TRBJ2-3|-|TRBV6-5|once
TGTGCCAGCAGTAGGCGGCCCTACACAGATACGCAGTATTTT
CASSRRPYTDTQYF
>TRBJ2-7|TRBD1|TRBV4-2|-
TGTGCCAGCAGCCAAGTTCCGGGACAGGGGGCAGACGAGCAGTACTTC
CASSQVPGQGADEQYF
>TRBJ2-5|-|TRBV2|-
TGTGCCAGCAGTCCTAGTGAAGAGACCCAGTACTTC
CASSPSEETQYF
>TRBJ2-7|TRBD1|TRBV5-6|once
TGTGCCAGCAGCAGCCTTCAAGGGACAGCCGGACGCAACTACGAGCAGTACTTC
CASSSLQGTAGRNYEQYF
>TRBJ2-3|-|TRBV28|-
TGTGCCAGCTCGAGAGGGGGTGGGCGAATCGGGGATACGCAGTATTTT
CASSRGGGRIGDTQYF
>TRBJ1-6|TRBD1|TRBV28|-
TGTGCCAGCAGCCTACAGGGGAGCAGGGTCGGTTCACCCCTCCACTTT
CASSLQGSRVGSPLHF
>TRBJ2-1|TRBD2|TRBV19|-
TGTGCCAGTAGACGTCCCCCGGGACTAGCGCACAATGAGCAGTTCTTC
CASRRPPGLAHNEQFF
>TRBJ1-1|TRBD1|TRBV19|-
TGTGCCAGCGGGACAGGGGGAGAACCTTTCTTT
CASGTGGEPFF
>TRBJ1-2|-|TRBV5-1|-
TGCGCCAGCAGCGTTTCCCAGGCAGCCGCGAAGGGCTACACCTTC
CASSVSQAAAKGYTF
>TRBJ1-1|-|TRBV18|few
TGTGCCAGCTCACCTTTTTCAGGGAACACTGAAGCTTTCTTT
CASSPFSGNTEAFF
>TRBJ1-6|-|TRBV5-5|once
TGTGCCAGCAGTGAGCGAGGCTCCTATAATTCACCCCTCCACTTT
CASSERGSYNSPLHF
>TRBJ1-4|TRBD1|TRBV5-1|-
TGCGCCAGCAGCATAAGACCGGGACAGGCCGGCGAAAAACTGTTTTTT
CASSIRPGQAGEKLFF
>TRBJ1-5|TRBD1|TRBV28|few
TGTGCCAGCAGTTTAATAGGGGGCCTGATCACCCAGCATTTT
CASSLIGGLITQHF
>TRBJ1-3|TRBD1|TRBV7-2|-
TGTGCCAGCAGCAGGACAGGGACCTCTGGAAACACCATATATTTT
CASSRTGTSGNTIYF
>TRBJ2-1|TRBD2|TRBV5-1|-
TGCGCCAGCAGCTTGGCCGACGCGGGAGGACCTTACAATGAGCAGTTCTTC
CASSLADAGGPYNEQFF
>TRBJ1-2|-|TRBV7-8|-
TGTGCCAGCAGCTTAGGGTCCACAGTTGCCGGTGGCTACACCTTC
CASSLGSTVAGGYTF
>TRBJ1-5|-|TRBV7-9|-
TGTGCCAGCAGCTTAGGTCTGGCATCCAGCAATCAGCCCCAGCATTTT
CASSLGLASSNQPQHF
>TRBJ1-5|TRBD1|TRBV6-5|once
TGTGCCAGCACTACTCAGGGGGCCCAGCATTTT
CASTTQGAQHF
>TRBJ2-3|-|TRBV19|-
TGTGCCAGTAGTATCAGTAGCGGAGGGAGGCCCGATACGCAGTATTTT
CASSISSGGRPDTQYF
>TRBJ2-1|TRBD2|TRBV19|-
TGTGCCAGTAGAGGGCGCGGGAGTCAGGTTAATGAGCAGTTCTTC
CASRGRGSQVNEQFF
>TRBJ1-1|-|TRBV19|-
TGTGCCAGTAGATGGGGGAGGTCGGGCACTGAAGCTTTCTTT
CASRWGRSGTEAFF
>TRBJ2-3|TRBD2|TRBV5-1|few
TGCGCCAGCAGCTTGTACGGTCTAGCGGGAGAAACAGATACGCAGTATTTT
CASSLYGLAGETDTQYF
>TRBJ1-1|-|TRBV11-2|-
TGTGCCAGCAGCTTAGTGGCATCTGAAGCTTTCTTT
CASSLVASEAFF
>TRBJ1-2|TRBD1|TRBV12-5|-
TGTGCTAGTGACCGTGGGACAGGGGGTTTCGGCTACACCTTC
CASDRGTGGFGYTF
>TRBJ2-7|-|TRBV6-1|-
TGTGCCAGCAGTGAAGCTGCGACAGTGCAGTACTTC
CASSEAATVQYF
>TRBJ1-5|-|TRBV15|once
TGTGCCACCGCCTCGGGGGGTGGCAATCAGCCCCAGCATTTT
CATASGGGNQPQHF
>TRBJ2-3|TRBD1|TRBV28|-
TGTGCCAGCAGTTTATGGACAGGGACAGATACGCAGTATTTT
CASSLWTGTDTQYF
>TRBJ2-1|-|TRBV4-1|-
TGCGCCAGCAGCCAAGATCGGGGCGAGCGGGCCTACAATGAGCAGTTCTTC
CASSQDRGERAYNEQFF
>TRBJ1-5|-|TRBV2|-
TGTGCCAGCAACCCAGTGACAGGAAATCAGCCCCAGCATTTT
CASNPVTGNQPQHF
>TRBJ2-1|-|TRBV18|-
TGTGCCAGCTCACAGGTTAGCTCGAGAGCGGGTTTCTCCTACAATGAGCAGTTCTTC
CASSQVSSRAGFSYNEQFF
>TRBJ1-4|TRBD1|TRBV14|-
TGTGCCAGCAGCCTCCCCCTTCGGCGGTCACAGGGGGCAGGAGTCGTTGAAAAACTGTTTTTT
CASSLPLRRSQGAGVVEKLFF
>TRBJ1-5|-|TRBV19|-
TGTGCCAGTAGTATAACAGGGAAACATCAGCCCCAGCATTTT
CASSITGKHQPQHF
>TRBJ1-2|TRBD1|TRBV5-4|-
TGTGCCAGCAGCACACAGGGGTTGAACTATGGCTACACCTTC
CASSTQGLNYGYTF